Below are 14 T cell receptor beta chains sequenced from a single sample in a study of blood T cell repertoires in COVID-19. Data came from immunoSEQ multiplex PCR; TCRdb stores just in-frame clones and leaves some out. The sample holds 85,000 to 130,000 clones; approximately 88% are singletons and the top ten take approximately 27%. Sequenced material: peripheral blood. The receptors stem from a man in his sixties with acute or convalescent COVID-19.

The chain is built from TRBV5-6 and TRBJ2-2, with D maybe TRBD2 (6 bases). Per germline, CDR1 SGHDT and CDR2 YYEEEE. The CDR3 loop spans 15 amino acids. The V and J ends lost 2 bases and 2 bases respectively, with 10 bases between them. CDR3 protein: CASSFYGRNTGELFF. For the CDR3, the DNA is TGTGCCAGCAGCTTTTACGGGAGAAACACCGGGGAGCTGTTTTTT.

Turning to this clone: The junction and the germline gene differ at one end; a read error may be behind it. The chain is built from TRBV6-2 or TRBV6-3 and TRBJ2-6, with a possible D match to TRBD2 (7 bases). Germline-derived CDR1 and CDR2 are MNHEY and SVGEGT. The length of the CDR3 is 16 residues. CDR3 sequence reads: CASSRGRGRRANVLTF. The CDR3 DNA sequence: TGTGCGAGCAGTAGGGGGAGGGGAAGACGGGCCAACGTCCTGACTTTC.

In its sample, this clone was seen once. V is TRBV24-1 and J is TRBJ1-1; tentatively, D is TRBD1 (6 bases). This CDR3 is 15 amino acids long. Looked up from germline, CDR1 is KGHDR and CDR2 is SFDVKD. Deletions cut 4 bases from V and 4 bases from J, with 15 bases between. Here the CDR3 reads CATSDSQGAGTEAFF. The CDR3 DNA sequence: TGTGCCACCAGTGACTCACAGGGCGCCGGCACTGAAGCTTTCTTT.

The chain joins TRBV19 to TRBJ1-5; D unclear. CDR3 length: 14 residues. Trimming cost V 5 bases and J 0 bases, with 8 bases left between them. Per the germline V gene, CDR1 is LNHDA and CDR2 is SQIVND (reference sequence). DNA of the CDR3: TGTGCCAGTAGTGTTAGCTATAGCAATCAGCCCCAGCATTTT. This gives the protein CASSVSYSNQPQHF.

V and J are TRBV6-1 and TRBJ1-2; TRBD1 is a possible D gene (5 bases). This CDR3 is 12 amino acids long. In germline, CDR1 is MNHNS, CDR2 SASEGT. V was clipped by 3 bases and J by 5 bases, with 7 bases between them. CDR3 sequence (DNA): TGTGCCAGCAGTGATGGGGGGTATGGCTACACCTTC. Translating gives CASSDGGYGYTF.

The chain joins TRBV5-6 to TRBJ1-2; D is possibly TRBD1 (5 bases). Germline V CDR1 and CDR2: SGHDT, YYEEEE. Trimming pared 1 base from V and 8 bases from J, leaving 15 bases between. The CDR3 covers 14 residues. The CDR3 loop is CASSLTGSFQGYTF. The CDR3 DNA is TGTGCCAGCAGCTTGACAGGCTCCTTCCAGGGCTACACCTTC.

The chain has TRBV28 and TRBJ2-3, with D possibly matching TRBD1 (7 bases). Germline lookup yields CDR1 MDHEN and CDR2 SYDVKM. This CDR3 comprises 15 residues. Trimming shortened V by 8 bases and J by 3 bases, and 18 bases separated the two germline ends. The CDR3 nucleotides read TGTGCCAGCCGGCCGGAGGGGGCGCAGACAGATACGCAGTATTTT. Its protein is CASRPEGAQTDTQYF.

The chain is built from TRBV6-1 and TRBJ2-3; TRBD1 aligns across 8 bases. J gave up 1 base and V 3 bases, and 3 bases lay outside the gene matches. Germline V lookup: CDR1 MNHNS, CDR2 SASEGT. The CDR3 extends over 15 amino acids. This CDR3 is CASSDNRGGTDTQYF. The CDR3 DNA reads as TGTGCCAGCAGTGACAACAGGGGGGGCACAGATACGCAGTATTTT.

V is TRBV7-8 and J is TRBJ1-2, with a weak D call TRBD1 (5 bases). Germline loops: CDR1 SGHVS, CDR2 FQNEAQ. V was shortened by 1 base and J by 0 bases, with 9 bases between the two germline ends. The CDR3 contains 15 residues. CDR3 loop: CASSLVSGANYGYTF. As DNA, the CDR3 is TGTGCCAGCAGCTTAGTGTCGGGGGCTAACTATGGCTACACCTTC.

The chain employs TRBV4-3 and TRBJ2-1; D possibly corresponds to TRBD2 (6 bases). The V end was cut by 1 base, the J end by 3 bases, with 16 bases between. The CDR3 covers 17 residues. Germline-derived CDR1 and CDR2 are LGHNA and YSLEER. As DNA, the CDR3 is TGCGCCAGCAGCCAAGTGGGAGGCTTGGGATACTACAATGAGCAGTTCTTC. It encodes CASSQVGGLGYYNEQFF.

The V call is TRBV5-6, the J call TRBJ2-7; TRBD1 agrees at 9 bases. From germline, CDR1 is SGHDT and CDR2 YYEEEE. CDR3 length: 15 amino acids. With V trimmed by 4 bases and J by 6 bases, 11 bases remained unmatched. The CDR3 is CASSAVDRGFSEQYV. CDR3 in DNA: TGTGCCAGCAGCGCCGTCGACAGGGGGTTTTCCGAGCAGTACGTC.

The chain employs TRBV5-1 and TRBJ2-7, with D possibly matching TRBD1 (6 bases). Trimming stripped 2 bases from V and 1 base from J, with 7 bases between. Per the germline V gene, CDR1 is SGHRS and CDR2 is YFSETQ. This CDR3 is built from 13 residues. CDR3: CASSFDRSYEQYF. The CDR3 DNA reads TGCGCCAGCAGCTTTGACAGGTCCTACGAGCAGTACTTC.

The rearrangement joins TRBV19 to TRBJ2-7, with a weak D call TRBD2 (6 bases). Trimming stripped 5 bases from V and 3 bases from J, with 17 bases between. This CDR3 has 15 amino acids. Germline assignment: CDR1 LNHDA and CDR2 SQIVND (reference sequence). The CDR3 DNA reads TGTGCCAGTAGTCCCGCCGGGAGCGGCCTCTACGAGCAGTACTTC. Protein: CASSPAGSGLYEQYF.

The chain joins TRBV7-9 to TRBJ1-6; no definite D call. Germline V gives CDR1 SEHNR, CDR2 FQNEAQ (reference sequence). The CDR3 runs to 13 residues. V lost 5 bases and J lost 9, with 11 bases in between. The CDR3 here is CASSAQEGSPLHF. Here the CDR3 DNA reads TGTGCCAGCAGCGCCCAAGAGGGTTCACCCCTCCACTTT.